The TCR beta chain under discussion was sequenced for a study of T cells in Graves' hyperthyroidism and ophthalmopathy. This clonotype has a count of ten or more. Researchers took RNA transcripts and amplified the TCR beta CDR3 regions from them. Researchers ran a first-round RT-PCR on the TCR CDR3 using the HTBI primer set. TCRdb re-called the multiplex PCR reads through MiXCR, storing one row per CDR3 protein. Among 280,000 or so distinct CDR3 sequences listed, around a quarter were seen once. V dropped 0 bases and J dropped 5 bases, with 16 bases sitting between them. Germline CDR1 and CDR2: SQVTM and ANQGSEA. The CDR3 extends over 15 amino acids.

The clonotype was recovered from a middle-aged man with Graves' hyperthyroidism that later progressed to Graves' ophthalmopathy. The rearrangement links TRBV29-1 to TRBJ1-1, with D hard to call. Material for sequencing was blood. The CDR3 sequence: CSVEDPAALRTEAFF. The CDR3 nucleotides read TGCAGCGTTGAAGATCCTGCGGCCCTAAGGACTGAAGCTTTCTTT.